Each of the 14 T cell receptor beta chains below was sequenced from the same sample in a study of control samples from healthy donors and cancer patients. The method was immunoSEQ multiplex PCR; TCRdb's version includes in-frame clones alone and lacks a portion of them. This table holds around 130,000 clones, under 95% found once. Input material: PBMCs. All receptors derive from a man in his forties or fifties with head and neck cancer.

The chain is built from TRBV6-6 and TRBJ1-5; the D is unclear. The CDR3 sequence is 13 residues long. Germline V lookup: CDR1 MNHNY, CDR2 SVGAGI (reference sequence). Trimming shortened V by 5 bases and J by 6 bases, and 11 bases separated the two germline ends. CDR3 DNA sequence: TGTGCCAGCAGTCCCCGGGGAGGTCAGCCCCAGCATTTT. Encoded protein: CASSPRGGQPQHF.

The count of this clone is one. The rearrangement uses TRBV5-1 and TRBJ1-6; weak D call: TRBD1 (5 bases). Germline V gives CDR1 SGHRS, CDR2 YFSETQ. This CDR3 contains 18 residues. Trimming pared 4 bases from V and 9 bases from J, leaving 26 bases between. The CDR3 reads CASSQTGTGLGYSSPLHF. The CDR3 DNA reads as TGCGCCAGCAGCCAAACCGGGACGGGCTTGGGATATTCTTCACCCCTCCACTTT.

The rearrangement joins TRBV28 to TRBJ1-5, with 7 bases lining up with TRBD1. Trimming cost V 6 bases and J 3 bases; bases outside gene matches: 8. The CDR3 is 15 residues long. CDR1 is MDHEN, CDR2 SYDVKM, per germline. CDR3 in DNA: TGTGCCAGCAGCCCCCTCGGACAGGCCAATCAGCCCCAGCATTTT. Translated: CASSPLGQANQPQHF.

The CDR3 sequence is CASTGSPSWGYTF. The CDR3 DNA reads as TGTGCCAGCACCGGGAGCCCTAGCTGGGGCTACACCTTC. The chain employs TRBV2 and TRBJ1-2; D is undetermined. The CDR3 contains 13 residues. The V end was cut by 7 bases, the J end by 8 bases, with 17 bases between. Looked up from germline, CDR1 is SNHLY and CDR2 is FYNNEI.

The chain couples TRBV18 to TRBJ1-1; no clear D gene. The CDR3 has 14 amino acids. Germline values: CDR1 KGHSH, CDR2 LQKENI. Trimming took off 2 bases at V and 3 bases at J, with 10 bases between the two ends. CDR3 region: CASSPYWMDTEAFF. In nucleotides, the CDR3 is TGTGCCAGCTCACCATATTGGATGGACACTGAAGCTTTCTTT.

The CDR3 nucleotides are TGTGCCATCAGACAGGGGGAGGACACTGAAGCTTTCTTT. It codes for CAIRQGEDTEAFF. The rearrangement links TRBV10-3 to TRBJ1-1; 8 positions agree with TRBD1. Germline V gene sequence: CDR1 ENHRY, CDR2 SYGVKD. The CDR3 is 13 amino acids. Trimming cost V 6 bases and J 3 bases; bases outside gene matches: 3.

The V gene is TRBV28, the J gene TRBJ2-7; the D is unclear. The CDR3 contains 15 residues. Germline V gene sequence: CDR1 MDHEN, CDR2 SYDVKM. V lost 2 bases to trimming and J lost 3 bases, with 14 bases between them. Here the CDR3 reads CASSLGSKSGYEQYF. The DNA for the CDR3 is TGTGCCAGCAGTTTAGGGTCTAAATCGGGCTACGAGCAGTACTTC.

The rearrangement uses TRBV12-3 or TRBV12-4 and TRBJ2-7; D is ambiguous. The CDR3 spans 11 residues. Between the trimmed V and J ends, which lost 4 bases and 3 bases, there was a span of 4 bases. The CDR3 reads CASSSYYEQYF. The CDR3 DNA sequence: TGTGCCAGCAGTTCGTACTACGAGCAGTACTTC.

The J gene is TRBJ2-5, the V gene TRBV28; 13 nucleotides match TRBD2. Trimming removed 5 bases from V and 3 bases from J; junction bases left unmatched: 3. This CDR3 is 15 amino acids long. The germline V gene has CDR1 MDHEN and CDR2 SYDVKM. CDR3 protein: CASSGLAGDKETQYF. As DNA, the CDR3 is TGTGCCAGCAGTGGACTAGCGGGGGACAAAGAGACCCAGTACTTC. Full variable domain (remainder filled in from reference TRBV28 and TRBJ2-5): DVKVTQSSRYLVKRTGEKVFLECVQDMDHENMFWYRQDPGLGLRLIYFSYDVKMKEKGDIPEGYSVSREKKERFSLILESASTNQTSMYLCASSGLAGDKETQYFGPGTRLLVL.

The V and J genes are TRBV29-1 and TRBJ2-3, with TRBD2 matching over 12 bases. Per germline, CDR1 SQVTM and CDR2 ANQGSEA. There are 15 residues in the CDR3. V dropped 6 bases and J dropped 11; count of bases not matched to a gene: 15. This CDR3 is CSVLPLLAGGGGQYF. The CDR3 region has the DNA TGCAGCGTCCTCCCTCTACTAGCGGGGGGAGGAGGGCAGTATTTT.

CDR3 residues: CAGGVGLNTEAFF. Here the CDR3 DNA reads TGTGCCGGGGGGGTGGGCTTGAACACTGAAGCTTTCTTT. The V call is TRBV30, the J call TRBJ1-1; tentatively, D is TRBD1 (5 bases). The CDR3 is 13 amino acids. Germline assignment: CDR1 GTSNPN and CDR2 SVGIG (reference sequence). Trimming stripped 8 bases from V and 0 bases from J, with 13 bases between.

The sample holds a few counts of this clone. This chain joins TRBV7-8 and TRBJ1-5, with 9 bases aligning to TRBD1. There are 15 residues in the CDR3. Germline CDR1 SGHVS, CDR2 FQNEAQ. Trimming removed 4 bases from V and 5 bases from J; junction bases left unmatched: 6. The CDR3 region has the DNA TGTGCCAGCAGCTCCACCTGGACAGGGGATCAGCCCCAGCATTTT. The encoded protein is CASSSTWTGDQPQHF.

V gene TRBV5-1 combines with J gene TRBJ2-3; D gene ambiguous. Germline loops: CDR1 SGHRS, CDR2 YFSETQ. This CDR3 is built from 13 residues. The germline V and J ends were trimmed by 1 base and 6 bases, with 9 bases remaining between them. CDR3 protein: CASSLPPADTQYF. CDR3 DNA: TGCGCCAGCAGCTTGCCCCCCGCCGATACGCAGTATTTT.

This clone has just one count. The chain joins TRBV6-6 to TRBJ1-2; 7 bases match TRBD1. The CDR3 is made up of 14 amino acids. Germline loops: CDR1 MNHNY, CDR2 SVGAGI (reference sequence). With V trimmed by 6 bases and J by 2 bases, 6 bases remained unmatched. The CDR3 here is CASSLEGANYGYTF. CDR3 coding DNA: TGTGCCAGCAGCCTTGAGGGGGCCAACTATGGCTACACCTTC.